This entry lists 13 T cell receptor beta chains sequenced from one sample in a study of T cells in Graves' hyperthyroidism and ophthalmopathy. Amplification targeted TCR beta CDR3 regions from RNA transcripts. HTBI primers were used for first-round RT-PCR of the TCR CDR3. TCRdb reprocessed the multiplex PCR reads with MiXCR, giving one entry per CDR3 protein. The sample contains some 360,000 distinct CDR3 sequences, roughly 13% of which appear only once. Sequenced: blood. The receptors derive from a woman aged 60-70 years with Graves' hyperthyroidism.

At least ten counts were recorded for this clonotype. CDR3 region: CASSSRTVRSSYNSPLHF. CDR3 bases: TGTGCCAGCAGTTCGAGAACCGTTAGGAGCTCCTATAATTCACCCCTCCACTTT. The rearrangement links TRBV27 to TRBJ1-6; no definite D call. Deletions cut 4 bases from V and 0 bases from J, with 16 bases between. The germline gives CDR1 MNHEY, CDR2 SMNVEV (reference sequence). The length of the CDR3 is 18 residues.

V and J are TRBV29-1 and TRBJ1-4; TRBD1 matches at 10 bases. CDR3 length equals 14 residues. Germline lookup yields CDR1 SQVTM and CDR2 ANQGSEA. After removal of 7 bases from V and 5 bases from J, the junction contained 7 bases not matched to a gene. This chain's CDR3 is CSASTGGVNEKLFF. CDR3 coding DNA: TGCAGCGCCTCGACAGGGGGCGTAAATGAAAAACTGTTTTTT.

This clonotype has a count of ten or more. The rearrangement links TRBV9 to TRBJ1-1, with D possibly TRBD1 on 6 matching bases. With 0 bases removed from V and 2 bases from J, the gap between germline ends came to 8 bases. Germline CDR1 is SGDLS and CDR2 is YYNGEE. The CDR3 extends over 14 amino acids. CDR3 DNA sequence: TGTGCCAGCAGCGTAGAGGGGGAAAACACTGAAGCTTTCTTT. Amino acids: CASSVEGENTEAFF.

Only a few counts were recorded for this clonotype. The CDR3 DNA sequence: TGTGCCAGCAGTTTATACTTACGCTATCTCGACGAGCAGTACTTC. This translates into CASSLYLRYLDEQYF. This chain links TRBV12-3 or TRBV12-4 with TRBJ2-7; D remains ambiguous. CDR3 size: 15 residues. Trimming took 2 bases from V and 5 from J, leaving 16 bases between them.

The CDR3 DNA sequence: TGTGCCAGCAGCCCCCTATCGGGAGAGAGCACAGATACGCAGTATTTT. It codes for CASSPLSGESTDTQYF. The chain joins TRBV7-3 to TRBJ2-3; weak D call: TRBD2 (6 bases). The CDR3 is made up of 16 amino acids. CDR1 is SGHTA, CDR2 FQGTGA, per germline. Trimming took off 5 bases at V and 0 bases at J, with 15 bases between the two ends. Full variable domain (outside the CDR3, taken from reference TRBV7-3 and TRBJ2-3): GAGVSQTPSNKVTEKGKYVELRCDPISGHTALYWYRQSLGQGPEFLIYFQGTGAADDSGLPNDRFFAVRPEGSVSTLKIQRTERGDSAVYLCASSPLSGESTDTQYFGPGTRLTVL.

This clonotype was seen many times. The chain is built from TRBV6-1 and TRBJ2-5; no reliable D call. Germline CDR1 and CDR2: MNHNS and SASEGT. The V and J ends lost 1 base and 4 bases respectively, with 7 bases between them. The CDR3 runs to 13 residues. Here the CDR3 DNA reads TGTGCCAGCAGTGAAGGGGTAGGAGAGACCCAGTACTTC. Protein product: CASSEGVGETQYF.

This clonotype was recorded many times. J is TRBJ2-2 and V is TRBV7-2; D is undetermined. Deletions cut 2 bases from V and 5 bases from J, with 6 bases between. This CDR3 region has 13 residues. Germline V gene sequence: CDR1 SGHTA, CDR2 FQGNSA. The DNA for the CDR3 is TGTGCCAGCAGCTTACTTGTGACCGGGGAGCTGTTTTTT. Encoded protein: CASSLLVTGELFF.

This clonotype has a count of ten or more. This CDR3 is CASSLGPTEAFF. The DNA for the CDR3 is TGTGCCAGCAGCTTAGGGCCCACTGAAGCTTTCTTT. The rearrangement uses TRBV11-3 and TRBJ1-1; no definite D call. Germline CDR1 and CDR2: SGHNT and YENEEA. The V end lost 1 base, the J end lost 4 bases, and 4 bases lay between the germline ends. This CDR3 contains 12 residues.

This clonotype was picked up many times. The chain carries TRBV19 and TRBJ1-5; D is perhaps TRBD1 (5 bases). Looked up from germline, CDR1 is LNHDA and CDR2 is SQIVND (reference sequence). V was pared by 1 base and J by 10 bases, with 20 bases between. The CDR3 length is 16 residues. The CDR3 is CASSIVGRARRHPQHF. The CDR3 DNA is TGTGCCAGTAGTATAGTAGGCAGGGCAAGGAGGCATCCCCAGCATTTT.

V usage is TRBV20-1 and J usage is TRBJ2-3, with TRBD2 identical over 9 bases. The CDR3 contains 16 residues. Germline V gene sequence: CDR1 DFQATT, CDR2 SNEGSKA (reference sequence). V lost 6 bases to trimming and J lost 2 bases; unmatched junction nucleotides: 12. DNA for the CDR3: TGCAGTGCCGACCGGCGGGAGGGCCGGGACACAGATACGCAGTATTTT. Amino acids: CSADRREGRDTDTQYF.

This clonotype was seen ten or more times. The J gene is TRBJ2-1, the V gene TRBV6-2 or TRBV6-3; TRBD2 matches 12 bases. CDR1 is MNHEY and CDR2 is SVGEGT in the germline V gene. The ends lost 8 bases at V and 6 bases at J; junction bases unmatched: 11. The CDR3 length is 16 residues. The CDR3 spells CASLPQLAGGGNEQFF. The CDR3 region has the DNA TGTGCCAGCCTACCACAGCTAGCGGGAGGGGGCAATGAGCAGTTCTTC.

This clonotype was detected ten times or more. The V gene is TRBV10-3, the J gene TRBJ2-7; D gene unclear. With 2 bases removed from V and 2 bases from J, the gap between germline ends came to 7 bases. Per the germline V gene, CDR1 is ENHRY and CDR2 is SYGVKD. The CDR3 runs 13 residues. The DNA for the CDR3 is TGTGCCATCAGTGAGCACCGGACCTACGAGCAGTACTTC. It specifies CAISEHRTYEQYF.

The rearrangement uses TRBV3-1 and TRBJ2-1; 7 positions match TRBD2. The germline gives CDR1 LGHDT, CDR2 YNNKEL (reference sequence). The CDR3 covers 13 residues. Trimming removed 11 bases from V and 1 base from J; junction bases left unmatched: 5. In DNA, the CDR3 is TGTGCCTCTACTAGCGCTTCCTACAATGAGCAGTTCTTC. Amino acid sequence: CASTSASYNEQFF.